These 10 T cell receptor beta chains were sequenced from one sample in a study of radiotherapy plus CTLA-4 blockade in lung cancer. Method: immunoSEQ multiplex PCR; TCRdb's copy keeps in-frame clones and lacks some. The sample contains approximately 52,000 clones, 65% to 85% of which appear only once. Here the sequenced sample was peripheral blood, taken from a patient treated with radiotherapy plus ipilimumab. Every receptor here comes from a human donor with non-small cell lung cancer whose response to radiotherapy plus ipilimumab could not be evaluated.

This chain uses TRBV5-1 with TRBJ2-7; 7 nucleotides match TRBD1. V lost 4 bases and J lost 5; bases outside the gene matches: 9. Germline values: CDR1 SGHRS, CDR2 YFSETQ. This CDR3 has 14 amino acids. The DNA of the CDR3 is TGCGCCAGCAGCCTCTCAGGGGGTGTCAACGAGCAGTACTTC. Its translation: CASSLSGGVNEQYF.

V and J are TRBV5-1 and TRBJ2-5, with unresolved D. The J call is doubtful: the DNA matches TRBJ2-7 better. This CDR3 has 14 residues. Germline V gene lookup returns CDR1 SGHRS and CDR2 YFSETQ. The CDR3, as DNA: TGCGCCAGCAGCCCCCGCCAGACTTCCTACGAGCAGTACTTC. The encoded protein is CASSPRQTSYEQYF.

The chain is built from TRBV7-6 and TRBJ2-7, with 8 bases identical to TRBD1. CDR3 length equals 15 residues. V dropped 4 bases and J dropped 3; count of bases not matched to a gene: 8. Per the germline V gene, CDR1 is SGHVS and CDR2 is FNYEAQ. The CDR3 DNA is TGTGCCAGCAGCTCAGGACAGGGACAGAACTACGAGCAGTACTTC. As protein: CASSSGQGQNYEQYF. Full variable domain (outside the CDR3, taken from reference TRBV7-6 and TRBJ2-7): GAGVSQSPRYKVTKRGQDVALRCDPISGHVSLYWYRQALGQGPEFLTYFNYEAQQDKSGLPNDRFSAERPEGSISTLTIQRTEQRDSAMYRCASSSGQGQNYEQYFGPGTRLTVT.

This chain links TRBV28 with TRBJ1-2; 12 nucleotides match TRBD1. J gave up 6 bases and V 4 bases, and 9 bases lay outside the gene matches. This CDR3 region has 16 residues. Germline CDR1 is MDHEN and CDR2 is SYDVKM. DNA of the CDR3: TGTGCCAGCAGTTCCCCAGGGACAGGGGGCGGTGATGGCTACACCTTC. Translation: CASSSPGTGGGDGYTF.

The gene calls are TRBV19 and TRBJ2-2; possible D gene TRBD1, 6 bases. The ends were cut back, 1 base at V and 1 base at J, with 10 bases in the middle. Per germline, CDR1 LNHDA and CDR2 SQIVND (reference sequence). The CDR3 is made up of 16 amino acids. The CDR3 here is CASSIAFRGNTGELFF. The CDR3 nucleotides are TGTGCCAGTAGTATAGCGTTCAGGGGGAACACCGGGGAGCTGTTTTTT.

J is TRBJ2-2 and V is TRBV4-2; the match to TRBD1 covers 8 bases. V dropped 4 bases and J dropped 0; count of bases not matched to a gene: 7. This CDR3 has 17 residues. Looked up from germline, CDR1 is LGHNA and CDR2 is YNFKEQ. The CDR3 is CASSPQDRASNTGELFF. In DNA, the CDR3 is TGTGCCAGCAGCCCTCAGGACAGGGCCTCGAACACCGGGGAGCTGTTTTTT.

V usage is TRBV5-1 and J usage is TRBJ2-5, with D maybe TRBD2 (6 bases). The CDR3 extends over 14 amino acids. From germline, CDR1 is SGHRS and CDR2 YFSETQ. V was cut by 4 bases and J by 0 bases, with 10 bases left in between. In DNA form, the CDR3 reads TGCGCCAGCAGCACCGCGGGAAACCAAGAGACCCAGTACTTC. This gives the protein CASSTAGNQETQYF.

The chain has TRBV7-2 and TRBJ2-3; TRBD2 matches at 8 bases. V lost 2 bases to trimming and J lost 1 base; unmatched junction nucleotides: 2. Per germline, CDR1 SGHTA and CDR2 FQGNSA. The CDR3 runs 15 residues. CDR3 coding DNA: TGTGCCAGCAGCTTATCTAGCGGGCGCACAGATACGCAGTATTTT. As protein: CASSLSSGRTDTQYF.

The V and J genes are TRBV9 and TRBJ2-7; D gene unclear. V lost 2 bases and J 3 bases, leaving 9 bases between the germline ends. The germline gives CDR1 SGDLS, CDR2 YYNGEE. There are 13 residues in the CDR3. CDR3 coding DNA: TGTGCCAGCAGCGTCGGTGCCTACTACGAGCAGTACTTC. Translating it yields CASSVGAYYEQYF. Looking up the rest from reference TRBV9 and TRBJ2-7 gives the full variable domain: DSGVTQTPKHLITATGQRVTLRCSPRSGDLSVYWYQQSLDQGLQFLIQYYNGEERAKGNILERFSAQQFPDLHSELNLSSLELGDSALYFCASSVGAYYEQYFGPGTRLTVT.

The sample holds one count of this clone. The J gene is TRBJ1-1, the V gene TRBV19, with 9 bases fitting TRBD1. CDR3 length: 17 amino acids. Looked up from germline, CDR1 is LNHDA and CDR2 is SQIVND (reference sequence). J was trimmed by 3 bases and V by 8 bases; bases with no gene match: 16. Here the CDR3 DNA reads TGTGCCAGTGGACCGGGACAGGGCATTTCTTTTTACACTGAAGCTTTCTTT. It specifies CASGPGQGISFYTEAFF. The full variable domain, rest sourced from reference TRBV19 and TRBJ1-1, is DGGITQSPKYLFRKEGQNVTLSCEQNLNHDAMYWYRQDPGQGLRLIYYSQIVNDFQKGDIAEGYSVSREKKESFPLTVTSAQKNPTAFYLCASGPGQGISFYTEAFFGQGTRLTVV.